The rows below give T cell receptor beta chains drawn from one sample of a study of cytomegalovirus exposure and HLA in healthy donors. Clones were read by immunoSEQ multiplex PCR, and TCRdb kept only the in-frame ones, dropping some. The sample has roughly 250,000 clones; about 90% are singletons. The specimen sequenced was PBMCs. These TCRs come from a woman aged 25 to 45 in good health and CMV-seropositive. The CDR3 runs from the conserved cysteine through the conserved F or W. D genes are given only for firm matches. Clone size is shown for a subset of rows, as once, few, many or a class of expanded clone.

CDR3: CASSITGQGKKLFF
DNA: TGTGCCAGTAGTATTACGGGACAGGGCAAAAAACTGTTTTTT
V: TRBV19
J: TRBJ1-4
D: TRBD1
size: .

CDR3: CASSPGTSGSSYEQYF
DNA: TGTGCCAGCAGCCCCGGGACTAGCGGGAGTAGTTACGAGCAGTACTTC
V: TRBV7-3
J: TRBJ2-7
D: TRBD2
size: .

CDR3: CASSLSAQGAAEAFF
DNA: TGTGCCAGCTCCCTCAGTGCACAGGGGGCTGCTGAAGCTTTCTTT
V: TRBV18
J: TRBJ1-1
D: TRBD1
size: .

CDR3: CATSREGGPRETQYF
DNA: TGTGCCACCAGCAGAGAGGGGGGACCGCGGGAGACCCAGTACTTC
V: TRBV15
J: TRBJ2-5
D: .
size: .

CDR3: CASSQAAGGFEKLFF
DNA: TGCGCCAGCAGCCAAGCGGCAGGGGGCTTTGAAAAACTGTTTTTT
V: TRBV4-1
J: TRBJ1-4
D: TRBD1
size: .

CDR3: CASSSPGLAAFSYNEQFF
DNA: TGTGCCAGCAGCTCTCCGGGACTAGCGGCTTTCTCCTACAATGAGCAGTTCTTC
V: TRBV7-3
J: TRBJ2-1
D: TRBD2
size: .

CDR3: CSAQGPPDNEKLFF
DNA: TGCAGCGCCCAGGGGCCTCCCGATAATGAAAAACTGTTTTTT
V: TRBV29-1
J: TRBJ1-4
D: .
size: .

CDR3: CASSKGDINQPQHF
DNA: TGTGCCAGCAGTAAGGGGGACATCAATCAGCCCCAGCATTTT
V: TRBV27
J: TRBJ1-5
D: .
size: .

CDR3: CASSSGRSGRTDTQYF
DNA: TGTGCCAGCAGCTCTGGTCGTAGCGGGAGAACAGATACGCAGTATTTT
V: TRBV7-2
J: TRBJ2-3
D: TRBD2
size: .

CDR3: CANTGRDSYEQYF
DNA: TGTGCCAACACCGGGCGGGACTCCTACGAGCAGTACTTC
V: TRBV2
J: TRBJ2-7
D: .
size: few

CDR3: CASSLDTDQRGEQFF
DNA: TGTGCCAGCAGCTTAGATACGGATCAGCGGGGTGAGCAGTTCTTC
V: TRBV11-2
J: TRBJ2-1
D: TRBD2
size: .

CDR3: CSARRGEPQHF
DNA: TGCAGTGCTAGACGAGGAGAGCCCCAGCATTTT
V: TRBV20-1
J: TRBJ1-5
D: .
size: .

CDR3: CASSLTRQPPGSGF
DNA: TGTGCCAGCAGTTTAACACGGCAGCCCCCCGGGAGTGGTTTT
V: TRBV28
J: TRBJ1-3
D: .
size: .

CDR3: CASSRTVSANIQYF
DNA: TGCGCCAGCAGCCGGACTGTTTCCGCAAACATTCAGTACTTC
V: TRBV5-1
J: TRBJ2-4
D: .
size: .

CDR3: CASSLSDINEQYF
DNA: TGTGCCAGCAGTTTATCTGACATAAACGAGCAGTACTTC
V: TRBV28
J: TRBJ2-7
D: .
size: .

CDR3: CASKSRTGGHYGYTF
DNA: TGTGCCAGCAAGTCCCGGACAGGGGGCCACTATGGCTACACCTTC
V: TRBV27
J: TRBJ1-2
D: TRBD1
size: .

CDR3: CASSHVGGTGLHEQYF
DNA: TGTGCCAGCAGCCACGTCGGCGGGACAGGGTTACACGAGCAGTACTTC
V: TRBV7-9
J: TRBJ2-7
D: TRBD1
size: once

CDR3: CASSANPGTSGRGTDTQYF
DNA: TGTGCCAGTAGTGCGAACCCCGGGACTAGCGGGAGGGGCACAGATACGCAGTATTTT
V: TRBV19
J: TRBJ2-3
D: TRBD2
size: .

CDR3: CASSLRTSGRFSQETQYF
DNA: TGCGCCAGCAGCCTGAGGACTAGCGGGAGGTTTTCCCAAGAGACCCAGTACTTC
V: TRBV4-1
J: TRBJ2-5
D: TRBD2
size: .

CDR3: CASSSVRNQPQHF
DNA: TGTGCCAGCAGTTCGGTAAGAAATCAGCCCCAGCATTTT
V: TRBV27
J: TRBJ1-5
D: .
size: .

CDR3: CASSGTSGSSDTQYF
DNA: TGTGCCAGCAGTGGGACTAGCGGGAGTTCAGATACGCAGTATTTT
V: TRBV6-4
J: TRBJ2-3
D: TRBD2
size: .

CDR3: CASSPDRYGYTF
DNA: TGTGCCAGCAGCCCCGACAGGTATGGCTACACCTTC
V: TRBV14
J: TRBJ1-2
D: .
size: .

CDR3: CASSTPWGQGPYEQYF
DNA: TGTGCCAGCAGTACTCCTTGGGGACAGGGCCCCTACGAGCAGTACTTC
V: TRBV7-2
J: TRBJ2-7
D: TRBD1
size: .

CDR3: CASSLWLGSYNEQFF
DNA: TGTGCCAGCAGCTTATGGTTAGGGAGCTACAATGAGCAGTTCTTC
V: TRBV7-9
J: TRBJ2-1
D: .
size: once

CDR3: CASSERGSSYEQYF
DNA: TGCGCCAGCAGTGAGCGGGGGAGCTCCTACGAGCAGTACTTC
V: TRBV10-2
J: TRBJ2-7
D: .
size: .

CDR3: CASRVQNRDTIYF
DNA: TGTGCCAGCAGGGTACAGAACAGGGACACCATATATTTT
V: TRBV28
J: TRBJ1-3
D: .
size: .

CDR3: CASSLKGDRGKGTDTQYF
DNA: TGTGCCAGCAGCTTAAAGGGGGACAGGGGGAAGGGCACAGATACGCAGTATTTT
V: TRBV7-6
J: TRBJ2-3
D: TRBD1
size: .

CDR3: CASSGGAAQETQYF
DNA: TGCGCCAGCAGTGGGGGCGCGGCCCAAGAGACCCAGTACTTC
V: TRBV10-1
J: TRBJ2-5
D: .
size: .

CDR3: CASSHSLAGGAYEQYF
DNA: TGCGCCAGCAGCCACAGCCTAGCGGGAGGGGCCTACGAGCAGTACTTC
V: TRBV4-1
J: TRBJ2-7
D: TRBD2
size: .

CDR3: CASSQDWQGGSYNEQFF
DNA: TGTGCCAGCAGCCAAGATTGGCAGGGGGGATCCTACAATGAGCAGTTCTTC
V: TRBV4-2
J: TRBJ2-1
D: .
size: once

CDR3: CASREQRSTDTQYF
DNA: TGTGCCAGCAGGGAGCAAAGAAGCACAGATACGCAGTATTTT
V: TRBV7-9
J: TRBJ2-3
D: .
size: .

CDR3: CASTRQMTGELFF
DNA: TGTGCCAGCACAAGACAGATGACCGGGGAGCTGTTTTTT
V: TRBV13
J: TRBJ2-2
D: .
size: .

CDR3: CASSVGGQLANYGYTF
DNA: TGTGCCAGCAGCGTAGGGGGACAGCTAGCTAACTATGGCTACACCTTC
V: TRBV9
J: TRBJ1-2
D: TRBD1
size: .

CDR3: CASSFRGTGADYGYTF
DNA: TGCGCCAGCAGCTTCCGAGGGACAGGGGCGGACTATGGCTACACCTTC
V: TRBV5-1
J: TRBJ1-2
D: TRBD1
size: .

CDR3: CASSYRQGNQPQHF
DNA: TGTGCCAGCAGCTACCGACAGGGAAATCAGCCCCAGCATTTT
V: TRBV7-2
J: TRBJ1-5
D: TRBD1
size: .

CDR3: CASSKRRSNQPQHF
DNA: TGTGCCAGCAGCAAACGCAGGTCCAATCAGCCCCAGCATTTT
V: TRBV21-1
J: TRBJ1-5
D: .
size: .

CDR3: CASSSRLAGGPGYEQYF
DNA: TGTGCCAGCAGTTCCCGACTAGCGGGAGGCCCGGGCTACGAGCAGTACTTC
V: TRBV27
J: TRBJ2-7
D: TRBD2
size: .

CDR3: CASSESEVGEQFF
DNA: TGTGCCAGCAGTGAATCTGAGGTTGGTGAGCAGTTCTTC
V: TRBV25-1
J: TRBJ2-1
D: .
size: once

CDR3: CASSEGLADDTDTQYF
DNA: TGTGCCAGCAGTGAAGGACTAGCGGACGACACAGATACGCAGTATTTT
V: TRBV6-1
J: TRBJ2-3
D: TRBD2
size: .

CDR3: CASRGTQVGTDTQYF
DNA: TGTGCCAGCAGGGGGACTCAAGTTGGCACAGATACGCAGTATTTT
V: TRBV27
J: TRBJ2-3
D: .
size: .

CDR3: CASSSMGLAEETQYF
DNA: TGTGCCAGCAGCTCCATGGGACTAGCTGAAGAGACCCAGTACTTC
V: TRBV7-3
J: TRBJ2-5
D: TRBD2
size: .